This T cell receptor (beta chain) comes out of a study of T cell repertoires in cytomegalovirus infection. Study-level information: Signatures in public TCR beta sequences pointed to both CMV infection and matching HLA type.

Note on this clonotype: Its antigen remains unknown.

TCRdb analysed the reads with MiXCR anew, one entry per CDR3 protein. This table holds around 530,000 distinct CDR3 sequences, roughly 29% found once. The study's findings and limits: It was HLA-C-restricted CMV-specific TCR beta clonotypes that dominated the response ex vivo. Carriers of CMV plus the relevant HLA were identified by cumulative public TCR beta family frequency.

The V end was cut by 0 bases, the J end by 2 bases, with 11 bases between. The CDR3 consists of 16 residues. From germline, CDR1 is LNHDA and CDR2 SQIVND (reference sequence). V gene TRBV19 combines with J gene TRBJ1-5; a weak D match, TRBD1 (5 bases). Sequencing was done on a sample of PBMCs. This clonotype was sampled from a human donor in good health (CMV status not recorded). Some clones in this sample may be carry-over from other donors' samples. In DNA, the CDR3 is TGTGCCAGTAGTATAGATCCCCAGGGCGGCAATCAGCCCCAGCATTTT. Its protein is CASSIDPQGGNQPQHF.